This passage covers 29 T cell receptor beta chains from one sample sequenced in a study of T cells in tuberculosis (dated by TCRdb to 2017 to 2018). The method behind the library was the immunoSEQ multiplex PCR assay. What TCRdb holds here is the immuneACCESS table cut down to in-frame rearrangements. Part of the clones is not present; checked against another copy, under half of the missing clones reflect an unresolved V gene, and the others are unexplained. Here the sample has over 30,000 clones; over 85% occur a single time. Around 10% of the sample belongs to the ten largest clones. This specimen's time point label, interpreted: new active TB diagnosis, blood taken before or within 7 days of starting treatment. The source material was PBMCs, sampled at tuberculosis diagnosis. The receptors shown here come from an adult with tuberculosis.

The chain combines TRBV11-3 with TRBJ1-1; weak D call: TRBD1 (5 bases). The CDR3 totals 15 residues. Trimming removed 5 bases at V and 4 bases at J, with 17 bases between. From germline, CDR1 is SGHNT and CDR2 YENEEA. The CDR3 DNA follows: TGTGCCAGCAGCGACGCAGGGCCTCGAGGCACTGAAGCTTTCTTT. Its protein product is CASSDAGPRGTEAFF.

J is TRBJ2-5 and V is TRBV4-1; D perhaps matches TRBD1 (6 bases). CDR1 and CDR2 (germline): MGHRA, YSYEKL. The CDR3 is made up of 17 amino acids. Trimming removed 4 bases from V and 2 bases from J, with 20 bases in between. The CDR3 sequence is CASSRTNRVLRQETQYF. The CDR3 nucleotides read TGCGCCAGCAGCCGGACGAACAGGGTTTTGCGGCAAGAGACCCAGTACTTC.

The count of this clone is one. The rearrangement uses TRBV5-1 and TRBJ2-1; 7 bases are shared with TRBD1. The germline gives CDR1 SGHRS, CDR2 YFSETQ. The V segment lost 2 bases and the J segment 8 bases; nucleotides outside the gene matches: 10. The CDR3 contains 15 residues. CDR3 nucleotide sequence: TGCGCCAGCAGCTTAGGGGGACAGCGAGTGGATGAGCAGTTCTTC. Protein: CASSLGGQRVDEQFF. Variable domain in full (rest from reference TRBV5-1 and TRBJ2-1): KAGVTQTPRYLIKTRGQQVTLSCSPISGHRSVSWYQQTPGQGLQFLFEYFSETQRNKGNFPGRFSGRQFSNSRSEMNVSTLELGDSALYLCASSLGGQRVDEQFFGPGTRLTVL.

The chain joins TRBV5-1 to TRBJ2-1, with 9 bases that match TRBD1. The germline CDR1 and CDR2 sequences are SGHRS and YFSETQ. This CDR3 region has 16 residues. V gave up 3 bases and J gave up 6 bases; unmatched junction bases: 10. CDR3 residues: CASSSTRDRVGNEQFF. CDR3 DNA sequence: TGCGCCAGCAGCTCCACTCGGGACAGGGTTGGCAATGAGCAGTTCTTC.

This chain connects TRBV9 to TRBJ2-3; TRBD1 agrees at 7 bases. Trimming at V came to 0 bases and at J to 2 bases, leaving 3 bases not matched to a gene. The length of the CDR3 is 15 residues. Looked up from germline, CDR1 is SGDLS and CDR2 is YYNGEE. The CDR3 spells CASSVGTGYTDTQYF. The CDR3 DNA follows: TGTGCCAGCAGCGTAGGGACAGGTTACACAGATACGCAGTATTTT.

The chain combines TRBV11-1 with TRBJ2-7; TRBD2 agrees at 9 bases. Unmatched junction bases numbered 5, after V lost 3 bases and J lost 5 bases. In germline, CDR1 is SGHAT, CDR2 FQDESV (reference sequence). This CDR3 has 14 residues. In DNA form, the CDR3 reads TGTGCCAGCAGCTTTGGCGGGGGGGCGGACGAGCAGTACTTC. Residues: CASSFGGGADEQYF.

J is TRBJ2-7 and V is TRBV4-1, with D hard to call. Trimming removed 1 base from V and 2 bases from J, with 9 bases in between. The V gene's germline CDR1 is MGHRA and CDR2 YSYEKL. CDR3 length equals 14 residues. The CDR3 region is CASSQALVAYEQYF. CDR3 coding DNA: TGCGCCAGCAGCCAAGCCTTAGTTGCCTACGAGCAGTACTTC.

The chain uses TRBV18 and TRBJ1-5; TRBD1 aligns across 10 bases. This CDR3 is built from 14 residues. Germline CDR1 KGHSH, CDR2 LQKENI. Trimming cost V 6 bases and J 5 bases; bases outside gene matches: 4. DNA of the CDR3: TGTGCCAGCTCGCCGGGACAGGGGCATCAGCCCCAGCATTTT. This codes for CASSPGQGHQPQHF.

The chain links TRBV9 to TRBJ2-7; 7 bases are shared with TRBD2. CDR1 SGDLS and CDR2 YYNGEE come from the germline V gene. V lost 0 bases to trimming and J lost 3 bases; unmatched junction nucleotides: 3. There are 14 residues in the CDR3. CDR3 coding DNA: TGTGCCAGCAGCGTAGGAGCGGGGATCTACGAGCAGTACTTC. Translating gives CASSVGAGIYEQYF. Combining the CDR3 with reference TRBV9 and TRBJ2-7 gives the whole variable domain DSGVTQTPKHLITATGQRVTLRCSPRSGDLSVYWYQQSLDQGLQFLIQYYNGEERAKGNILERFSAQQFPDLHSELNLSSLELGDSALYFCASSVGAGIYEQYFGPGTRLTVT.

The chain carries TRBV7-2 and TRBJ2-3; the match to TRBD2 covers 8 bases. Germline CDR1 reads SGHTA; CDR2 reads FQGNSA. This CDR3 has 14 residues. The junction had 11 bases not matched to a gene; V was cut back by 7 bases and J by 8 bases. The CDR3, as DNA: TGTGCCAGCACCGAGGGACTAGTGCGAGGTACGCAGTATTTT. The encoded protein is CASTEGLVRGTQYF.

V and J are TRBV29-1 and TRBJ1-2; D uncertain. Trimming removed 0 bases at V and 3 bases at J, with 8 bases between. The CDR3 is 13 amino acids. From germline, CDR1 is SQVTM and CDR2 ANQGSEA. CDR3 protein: CSVEDRGDYGYTF. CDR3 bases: TGCAGCGTTGAAGATCGGGGAGACTATGGCTACACCTTC. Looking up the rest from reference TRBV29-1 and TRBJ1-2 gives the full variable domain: SAVISQKPSRDICQRGTSLTIQCQVDSQVTMMFWYRQQPGQSLTLIATANQGSEATYESGFVIDKFPISRPNLTFSTLTVSNMSPEDSSIYLCSVEDRGDYGYTFGSGTRLTVV.

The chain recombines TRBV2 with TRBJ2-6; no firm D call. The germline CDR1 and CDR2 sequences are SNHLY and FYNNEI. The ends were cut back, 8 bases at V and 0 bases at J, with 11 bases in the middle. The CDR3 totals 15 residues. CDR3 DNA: TGTGCCAGCTCCCCTCTGAGCTCTGGGGCCAACGTCCTGACTTTC. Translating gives CASSPLSSGANVLTF.

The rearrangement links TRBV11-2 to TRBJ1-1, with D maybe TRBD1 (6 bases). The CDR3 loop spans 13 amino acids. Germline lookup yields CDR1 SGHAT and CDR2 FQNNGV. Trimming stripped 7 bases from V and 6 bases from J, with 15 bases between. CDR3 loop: CASTDYRAPEAFF. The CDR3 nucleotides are TGTGCCAGCACAGATTACAGGGCTCCTGAAGCTTTCTTT.

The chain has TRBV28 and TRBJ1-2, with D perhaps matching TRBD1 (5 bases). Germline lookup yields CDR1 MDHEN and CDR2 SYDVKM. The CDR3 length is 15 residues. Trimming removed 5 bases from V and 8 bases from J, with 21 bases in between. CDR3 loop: CASSLPPGIVRGYTF. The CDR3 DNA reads TGTGCCAGCAGTCTACCCCCAGGGATAGTAAGAGGCTACACCTTC.

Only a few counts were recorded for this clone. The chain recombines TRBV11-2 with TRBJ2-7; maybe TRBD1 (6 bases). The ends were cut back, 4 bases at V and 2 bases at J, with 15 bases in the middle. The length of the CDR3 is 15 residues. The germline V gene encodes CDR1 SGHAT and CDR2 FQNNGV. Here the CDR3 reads CASSSGVGPAYEQYF. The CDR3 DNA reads TGTGCCAGCAGCTCAGGGGTGGGCCCCGCCTACGAGCAGTACTTC.

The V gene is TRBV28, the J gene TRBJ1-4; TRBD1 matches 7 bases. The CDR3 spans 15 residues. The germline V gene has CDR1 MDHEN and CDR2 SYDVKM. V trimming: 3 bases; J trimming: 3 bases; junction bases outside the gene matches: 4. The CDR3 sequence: CASSFEGAANEKLFF. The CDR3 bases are TGTGCCAGCAGTTTCGAGGGGGCTGCTAATGAAAAACTGTTTTTT. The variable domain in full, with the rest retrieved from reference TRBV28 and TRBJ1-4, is DVKVTQSSRYLVKRTGEKVFLECVQDMDHENMFWYRQDPGLGLRLIYFSYDVKMKEKGDIPEGYSVSREKKERFSLILESASTNQTSMYLCASSFEGAANEKLFFGSGTQLSVL.

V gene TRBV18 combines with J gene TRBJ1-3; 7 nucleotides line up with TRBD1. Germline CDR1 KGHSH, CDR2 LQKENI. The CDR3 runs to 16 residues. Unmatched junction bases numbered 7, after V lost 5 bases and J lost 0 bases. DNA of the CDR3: TGTGCCAGCTCATCAGACAGGGCTTTCTCTGGAAACACCATATATTTT. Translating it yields CASSSDRAFSGNTIYF.

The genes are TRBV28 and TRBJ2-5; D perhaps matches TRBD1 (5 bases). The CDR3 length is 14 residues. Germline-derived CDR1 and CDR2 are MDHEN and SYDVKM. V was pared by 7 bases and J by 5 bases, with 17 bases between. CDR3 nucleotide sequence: TGTGCCAGCACCCAGAACAGGCTACGGGAGACCCAGTACTTC. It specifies CASTQNRLRETQYF.

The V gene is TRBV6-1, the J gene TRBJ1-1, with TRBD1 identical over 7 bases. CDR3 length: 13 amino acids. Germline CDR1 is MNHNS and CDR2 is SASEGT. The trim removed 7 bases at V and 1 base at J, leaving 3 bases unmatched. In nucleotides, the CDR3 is TGTGCCAGCATCTGGGACAGGAACACTGAAGCTTTCTTT. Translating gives CASIWDRNTEAFF.

The CDR3 sequence: CASSLGPGATYEQYF. For the CDR3, the DNA is TGTGCCAGCAGTTTGGGGCCAGGGGCCACCTACGAGCAGTACTTC. The chain uses TRBV28 and TRBJ2-7, with D perhaps matching TRBD1 (6 bases). Germline-derived CDR1 and CDR2 are MDHEN and SYDVKM. V lost 3 bases and J 2 bases, leaving 14 bases between the germline ends. The CDR3 is 15 residues long.

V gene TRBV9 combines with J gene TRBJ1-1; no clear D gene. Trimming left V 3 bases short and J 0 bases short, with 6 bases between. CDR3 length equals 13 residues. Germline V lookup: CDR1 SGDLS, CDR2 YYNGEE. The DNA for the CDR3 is TGTGCCAGCAGCGCAGACATGAACACTGAAGCTTTCTTT. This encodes CASSADMNTEAFF.

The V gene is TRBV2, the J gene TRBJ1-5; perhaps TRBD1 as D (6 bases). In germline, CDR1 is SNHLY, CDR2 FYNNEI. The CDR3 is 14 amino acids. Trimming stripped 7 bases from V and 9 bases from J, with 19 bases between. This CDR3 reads CASNGEQGQTPQHF. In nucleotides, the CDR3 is TGTGCCAGCAACGGCGAACAGGGCCAGACGCCCCAGCATTTT.

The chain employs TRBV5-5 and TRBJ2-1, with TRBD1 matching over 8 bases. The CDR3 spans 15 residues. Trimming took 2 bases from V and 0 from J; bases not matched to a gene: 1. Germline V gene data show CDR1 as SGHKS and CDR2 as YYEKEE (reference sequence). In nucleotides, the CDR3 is TGTGCCAGCAGCTTCGGGACAGGCTCCTACAATGAGCAGTTCTTC. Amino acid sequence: CASSFGTGSYNEQFF. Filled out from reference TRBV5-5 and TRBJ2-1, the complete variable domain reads DAGVTQSPTHLIKTRGQQVTLRCSPISGHKSVSWYQQVLGQGPQFIFQYYEKEERGRGNFPDRFSARQFPNYSSELNVNALLLGDSALYLCASSFGTGSYNEQFFGPGTRLTVL.

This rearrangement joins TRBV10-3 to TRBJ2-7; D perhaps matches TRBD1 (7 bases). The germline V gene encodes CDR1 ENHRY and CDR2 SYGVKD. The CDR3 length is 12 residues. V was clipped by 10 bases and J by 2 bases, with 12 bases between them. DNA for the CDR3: TGTGCCAGCGGGGACAGTCCCTACGAGCAGTACTTC. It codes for CASGDSPYEQYF.

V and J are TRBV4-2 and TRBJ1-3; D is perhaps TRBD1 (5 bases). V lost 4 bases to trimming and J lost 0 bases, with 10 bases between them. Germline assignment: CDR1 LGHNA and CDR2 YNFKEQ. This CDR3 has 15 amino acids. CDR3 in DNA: TGTGCCAGCAGCCCAGAGCAGGGCTCTGGAAACACCATATATTTT. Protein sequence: CASSPEQGSGNTIYF.

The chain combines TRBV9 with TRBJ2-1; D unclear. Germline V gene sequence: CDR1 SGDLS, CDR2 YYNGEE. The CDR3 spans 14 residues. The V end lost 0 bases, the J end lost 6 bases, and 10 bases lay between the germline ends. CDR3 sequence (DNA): TGTGCCAGCAGCGTAGGGGTTAGCTCCAATGAGCAGTTCTTC. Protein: CASSVGVSSNEQFF.

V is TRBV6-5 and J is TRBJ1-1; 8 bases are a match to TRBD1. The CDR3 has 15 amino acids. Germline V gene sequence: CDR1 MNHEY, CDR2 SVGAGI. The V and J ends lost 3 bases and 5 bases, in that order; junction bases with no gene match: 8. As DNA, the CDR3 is TGTGCCAGCAGTTATTCCGGACAGGGAAGTACTGAAGCTTTCTTT. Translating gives CASSYSGQGSTEAFF.

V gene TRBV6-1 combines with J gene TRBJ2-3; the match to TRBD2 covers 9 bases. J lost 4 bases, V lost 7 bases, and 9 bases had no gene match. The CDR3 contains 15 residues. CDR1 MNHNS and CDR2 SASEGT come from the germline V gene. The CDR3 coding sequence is TGTGCCAGCAAACTCGGGACTAGCCTTCCAGATACGCAGTATTTT. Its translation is CASKLGTSLPDTQYF.

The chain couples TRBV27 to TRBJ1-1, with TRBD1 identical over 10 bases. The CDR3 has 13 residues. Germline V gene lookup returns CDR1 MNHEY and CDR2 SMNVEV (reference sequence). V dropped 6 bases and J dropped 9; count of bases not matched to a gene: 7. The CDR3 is CASRMTGGAKAFF. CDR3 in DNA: TGTGCCAGCAGGATGACAGGGGGCGCGAAAGCTTTCTTT.